These T cell receptor beta chains were read from a single sample in a study of T cells in Graves' hyperthyroidism and ophthalmopathy. MiXCR, run by TCRdb on the multiplex PCR reads, gives a single entry per CDR3 protein. The sample lists roughly 740,000 distinct CDR3 sequences, about 15% occurring once. The sample consisted of blood. These receptors all come from a man between 18 and 35 years old with Graves' hyperthyroidism. Both conserved end residues are part of each CDR3. A D gene is named only where the DNA matches it firmly. Some rows mark clone size as missing; the rest say once, few, many or name a class of expanded clone.

D gene: .
V gene: TRBV12-3/TRBV12-4
J gene: TRBJ2-3
clone size: many
CDR3 protein: CASRPGTLTDTQYF
CDR3 DNA: TGTGCCAGCAGGCCCGGGACCCTCACCGATACGCAGTATTTT

D gene: .
V gene: TRBV4-3
J gene: TRBJ2-7
clone size: few
CDR3 protein: CASSQGMSTYEQYF
CDR3 DNA: TGCGCCAGCAGCCAAGGGATGTCGACCTACGAGCAGTACTTC

D gene: TRBD1
V gene: TRBV29-1
J gene: TRBJ1-1
clone size: .
CDR3 protein: CSVETDRGNTEAFF
CDR3 DNA: TGCAGCGTTGAGACCGACAGGGGGAACACTGAAGCTTTCTTT

D gene: TRBD1
V gene: TRBV28
J gene: TRBJ2-7
clone size: many
CDR3 protein: CASSFLGTGHEQYF
CDR3 DNA: TGTGCCAGCAGTTTCTTAGGGACAGGGCACGAGCAGTACTTC

D gene: .
V gene: TRBV20-1
J gene: TRBJ2-1
clone size: .
CDR3 protein: CSASEGVLSEQFF
CDR3 DNA: TGCAGTGCTAGCGAGGGGGTATTGAGTGAGCAGTTCTTC

D gene: .
V gene: TRBV5-1
J gene: TRBJ2-1
clone size: many
CDR3 protein: CASRPDRHNEQFF
CDR3 DNA: TGCGCCAGCAGACCCGACAGACACAATGAGCAGTTCTTC

D gene: .
V gene: TRBV27
J gene: TRBJ1-5
clone size: few
CDR3 protein: CASSLGQRNQPQHF
CDR3 DNA: TGTGCCAGCAGTCTGGGACAACGCAATCAGCCCCAGCATTTT

D gene: TRBD2
V gene: TRBV20-1
J gene: TRBJ2-1
clone size: many
CDR3 protein: CSAPPASGSRNEQFF
CDR3 DNA: TGCAGTGCCCCCCCGGCTAGCGGGAGCCGCAATGAGCAGTTCTTC

D gene: .
V gene: TRBV5-1
J gene: TRBJ1-1
clone size: once
CDR3 protein: CASTQVPGASTEAFF
CDR3 DNA: TGTGCCAGCACCCAAGTTCCGGGGGCGTCCACTGAAGCTTTCTTT

D gene: .
V gene: TRBV20-1
J gene: TRBJ2-7
clone size: .
CDR3 protein: CSASPSGPSYEQYF
CDR3 DNA: TGCAGTGCTTCCCCCTCGGGGCCTTCCTACGAGCAGTACTTC

D gene: TRBD2
V gene: TRBV7-9
J gene: TRBJ2-7
clone size: few
CDR3 protein: CASSPSGASSYEQYF
CDR3 DNA: TGTGCCAGCAGTCCCAGCGGGGCGAGCTCCTACGAGCAGTACTTC

D gene: .
V gene: TRBV12-5
J gene: TRBJ1-2
clone size: .
CDR3 protein: CASGRDWGGYGYTF
CDR3 DNA: TGTGCTAGTGGGCGAGATTGGGGAGGCTATGGCTACACCTTC

D gene: .
V gene: TRBV27
J gene: TRBJ2-5
clone size: .
CDR3 protein: CASSSLQQETQYF
CDR3 DNA: TGTGCCAGCAGTTCGCTCCAGCAAGAGACCCAGTACTTC

D gene: .
V gene: TRBV11-2
J gene: TRBJ2-7
clone size: many
CDR3 protein: CASSSQGYEQYF
CDR3 DNA: TGTGCCAGCTCGTCACAGGGTTACGAGCAGTACTTC

D gene: TRBD2
V gene: TRBV6-1
J gene: TRBJ2-5
clone size: many
CDR3 protein: CASSAGGRETQYF
CDR3 DNA: TGTGCCAGCAGTGCGGGGGGGCGGGAGACCCAGTACTTC

D gene: TRBD1
V gene: TRBV3-1
J gene: TRBJ1-1
clone size: many
CDR3 protein: CASSPQGRNTEAFF
CDR3 DNA: TGTGCCAGCAGCCCACAGGGGAGGAACACTGAAGCTTTCTTT

D gene: TRBD2
V gene: TRBV7-3
J gene: TRBJ2-1
clone size: many
CDR3 protein: CASSLKTSGTSNEQFF
CDR3 DNA: TGTGCCAGCAGCTTAAAGACTAGCGGGACCTCCAATGAGCAGTTCTTC